This section outlines one T cell receptor (beta chain) sequence together with its context. These data originate in a study of blood T cell repertoires in COVID-19. The CDR3 covers 15 residues. Trimming cost V 9 bases and J 4 bases; bases outside gene matches: 13. Per the germline V gene, CDR1 is SGHNT and CDR2 is YYREEE (reference sequence). As processed by the authors: It was from reference gene primer amplification that nucleated cell counts were estimated. The repertoire was sequenced with immunoSEQ multiplex PCR; TCRdb's copy has only in-frame clones and lacks some. The D gene and trimming were derived from the DNA, and the V and J assignments and clone size from that table. The sample includes 80,000 or so clones, about 92% seen only once; the top ten take about 2.3%.

This chain uses TRBV5-4 with TRBJ1-3, with 7 bases fitting TRBD1. Sequencing was carried out using peripheral blood. The receptor was derived from a man aged 50 or older with acute or convalescent COVID-19. The CDR3, as DNA: TGTGCCACCTCAACACAGGGGAGCCAGGGAAACACCATATATTTT. It encodes CATSTQGSQGNTIYF.